Below, 29 T cell receptor beta chains from the same sample are listed, as sequenced in a study of CD8 T cells in ankylosing spondylitis. Overall study results and limits: The study identified a TCR beta motif of under ten highly homologous variants that appeared characteristic of ankylosing spondylitis blood.

MiXCR, run by TCRdb on the 5' RACE reads, gives a single entry per CDR3 protein. The repertoire includes about 500,000 distinct CDR3 sequences, 5.3% of them detected once, and around 3.5% sits in the top ten. The antigens these receptors bind are not known. The sequenced material came from blood, either unsorted or a sorted T cell fraction (not recorded which). The receptors were sampled from a male donor with ankylosing spondylitis.

This clonotype was observed many times. This sequence joins TRBV7-2 and TRBJ1-5; the D is unclear. The V gene's germline CDR1 is SGHTA and CDR2 FQGNSA. The V end was cut by 1 base, the J end by 11 bases, with 9 bases between. The CDR3 extends over 12 amino acids. CDR3 sequence (DNA): TGTGCCAGCAGCTTAGGGGCCCCGGCCCAGCATTTT. Translating gives CASSLGAPAQHF.

This chain joins TRBV6-5 and TRBJ2-5, with TRBD2 matching over 7 bases. The CDR3 consists of 15 residues. Germline assignment: CDR1 MNHEY and CDR2 SVGAGI. V shed 1 base and J 9 bases; nucleotides not matched to a gene: 11. CDR3 loop: CASSYFGTTIMAQYF. CDR3 DNA: TGTGCCAGCAGTTACTTTGGGACTACTATAATGGCCCAGTACTTC.

At least ten counts were recorded for this clonotype. The genes are TRBV6-1 and TRBJ2-7, with 10 bases identical to TRBD2. The CDR3 has 14 amino acids. V was clipped by 7 bases and J by 6 bases; unmatched bases: 9. Germline V gene lookup returns CDR1 MNHNS and CDR2 SASEGT. This CDR3 is CASTPGTSVVEQYF. The CDR3 DNA is TGTGCCAGCACCCCAGGGACTAGCGTTGTCGAGCAGTACTTC.

The chain recombines TRBV5-1 with TRBJ2-1; no firm D call. This CDR3 is built from 17 residues. Trimming cost V 2 bases and J 6 bases, with 21 bases left between them. Germline-derived CDR1 and CDR2 are SGHRS and YFSETQ. In nucleotides, the CDR3 is TGCGCCAGCAGCTTCCTTAGTGGGGTGCATCTTTCCAATGAGCAGTTCTTC. This gives the protein CASSFLSGVHLSNEQFF.

Many counts were recorded for this clonotype. V is TRBV7-9 and J is TRBJ2-4; the match to TRBD1 covers 8 bases. The ends lost 4 bases at V and 0 bases at J; junction bases unmatched: 2. The CDR3 is made up of 15 amino acids. Germline V gene data show CDR1 as SEHNR and CDR2 as FQNEAQ (reference sequence). DNA of the CDR3: TGTGCCAGCAGCTCCGGGACAGGAGCCAAAAACATTCAGTACTTC. Its protein is CASSSGTGAKNIQYF.

There are many counts of this clonotype. This sequence joins TRBV28 and TRBJ2-1; D gene uncertain. The CDR3 has 14 residues. Per germline, CDR1 MDHEN and CDR2 SYDVKM. V dropped 2 bases and J dropped 3 bases, with 8 bases sitting between them. CDR3 nucleotides: TGTGCCAGCAGTTTAGGCAGCAACTACAATGAGCAGTTCTTC. Translating it yields CASSLGSNYNEQFF. Full variable domain (outside the CDR3, taken from reference TRBV28 and TRBJ2-1): DVKVTQSSRYLVKRTGEKVFLECVQDMDHENMFWYRQDPGLGLRLIYFSYDVKMKEKGDIPEGYSVSREKKERFSLILESASTNQTSMYLCASSLGSNYNEQFFGPGTRLTVL.

This clonotype appeared many times. The rearrangement links TRBV10-3 to TRBJ1-2; a possible D gene is TRBD1 (5 bases). Germline assignment: CDR1 ENHRY and CDR2 SYGVKD. V lost 4 bases, J lost 5 bases, and 11 bases lay in between. The length of the CDR3 is 13 residues. The DNA for the CDR3 is TGTGCCATCAGTGGGAGGAGGGGTTATGGCTACACCTTC. This translates into CAISGRRGYGYTF.

This clonotype was counted ten times or more. An end of the junction differs from the germline gene, which may be a read error. V is TRBV5-1 and J is TRBJ2-7; 9 nucleotides match TRBD2. The CDR3 is 14 amino acids. The germline CDR1 and CDR2 sequences are SGHRS and YFSETQ. The CDR3 DNA is TGCGCCAGCACCTTGGGACTAGCCGCTTACGAGCAGTACTTC. It translates to CASTLGLAAYEQYF.

This clonotype came up many times. V and J are TRBV28 and TRBJ1-2; possible D gene TRBD1, 6 bases. Germline V lookup: CDR1 MDHEN, CDR2 SYDVKM. This CDR3 is built from 14 residues. The V and J ends lost 6 bases and 5 bases respectively, with 16 bases between them. DNA for the CDR3: TGTGCCAGCAGCCCGACAGGCTTTGGGTATGGCTACACCTTC. Protein sequence: CASSPTGFGYGYTF.

The sample holds many counts of this clonotype. The rearrangement joins TRBV4-2 to TRBJ2-2, with D hard to call. This CDR3 region has 12 residues. The V and J ends lost 5 bases and 3 bases respectively, with 4 bases between them. The germline CDR1 and CDR2 sequences are LGHNA and YNFKEQ. The CDR3 is CASSFYTGELFF. The CDR3 nucleotides are TGTGCCAGCAGCTTCTACACCGGGGAGCTGTTTTTT.

This clonotype was detected ten times or more. V gene TRBV27 combines with J gene TRBJ1-2; TRBD1 matches at 10 bases. The CDR3 length is 18 residues. Germline CDR1 reads MNHEY; CDR2 reads SMNVEV (reference sequence). V was pared by 6 bases and J by 2 bases, with 15 bases of the junction left unmatched. CDR3 in amino acids: CASSRAWGPDRGNYGYTF. DNA of the CDR3: TGTGCCAGCAGCCGGGCCTGGGGTCCGGACAGGGGGAACTATGGCTACACCTTC.

The chain carries TRBV10-3 and TRBJ1-2, with TRBD1 identical over 8 bases. The CDR3 runs to 13 residues. J was trimmed by 3 bases and V by 4 bases; bases with no gene match: 1. Germline CDR1 is ENHRY and CDR2 is SYGVKD. CDR3 residues: CAISVQGDYGYTF. CDR3 DNA sequence: TGTGCCATCAGTGTACAGGGGGACTATGGCTACACCTTC.

The genes are TRBV12-3 or TRBV12-4 and TRBJ2-7; TRBD2 aligns across 9 bases. V lost 3 bases to trimming and J lost 2 bases; unmatched junction nucleotides: 5. The CDR3 sequence is 15 residues long. The DNA for the CDR3 is TGTGCCAGCAGTTTGCGGGGGGGGAATACCTACGAGCAGTACTTC. It yields the protein CASSLRGGNTYEQYF.

There are many counts of this clonotype. This rearrangement joins TRBV10-2 to TRBJ2-2, with 11 bases matching TRBD2. Germline CDR1 reads WSHSY; CDR2 reads SAAADI. With V trimmed by 6 bases and J by 1 base, 1 base remained unmatched. The CDR3 consists of 15 residues. This CDR3 is CASRGLAVNTGELFF. DNA for the CDR3: TGCGCCAGCAGGGGACTAGCGGTGAACACCGGGGAGCTGTTTTTT.

On this clonotype itself: An end of the junction does not agree with germline; a read error may underlie this. The CDR3 here is CSSRPTSPSYNEQFF. In nucleotides, the CDR3 is TGCTCCAGCAGGCCGACTAGCCCCTCCTACAATGAGCAGTTCTTC. The rearrangement uses TRBV5-1 and TRBJ2-1; 7 bases are a match to TRBD2. CDR1 and CDR2 (germline): SGHRS, YFSETQ. This CDR3 comprises 15 residues.

This clonotype was found a few times. This chain connects TRBV20-1 to TRBJ1-5; no clear D. Trimming left V 3 bases short and J 2 bases short, with 20 bases between. CDR1 and CDR2 from the germline V gene are DFQATT and SNEGSKA (reference sequence). This CDR3 is built from 17 residues. The CDR3 DNA follows: TGCAGTGCTAGCTTCATATCAACCTTACGGGGCAATCAGCCCCAGCATTTT. This codes for CSASFISTLRGNQPQHF.

This clonotype was recorded a few times. V usage is TRBV7-2 and J usage is TRBJ2-7; D is ambiguous. The germline V gene encodes CDR1 SGHTA and CDR2 FQGNSA. The CDR3 covers 13 residues. V lost 4 bases, J lost 2 bases, and 9 bases lay in between. The CDR3 reads CASSSTITYEQYF. CDR3 DNA sequence: TGTGCCAGCAGCTCAACTATTACCTACGAGCAGTACTTC.

The sample holds many counts of this clonotype. CDR3 sequence reads: CASSQGEDTQYF. Written as DNA, the CDR3 is TGCGCCAGCAGCCAAGGGGAAGATACGCAGTATTTT. The chain combines TRBV4-3 with TRBJ2-3; no reliable D call. The CDR3 is 12 residues long. The V end lost 1 base, the J end lost 5 bases, and 4 bases lay between the germline ends. Germline CDR1 and CDR2: LGHNA and YSLEER.

Ten or more counts support this clonotype. J is TRBJ2-7 and V is TRBV12-3 or TRBV12-4; D perhaps matches TRBD2 (6 bases). V lost 6 bases and J lost 2, with 11 bases in between. The CDR3 consists of 13 residues. CDR3 residues: CASRRDVTYEQYF. In DNA, the CDR3 is TGTGCCAGCAGGCGGGATGTCACCTACGAGCAGTACTTC.

In this sample, this clonotype turned up many times. The chain links TRBV6-2 or TRBV6-3 to TRBJ2-7, with TRBD2 identical over 8 bases. The ends lost 2 bases at V and 4 bases at J; junction bases unmatched: 7. This CDR3 is 15 amino acids long. CDR1 and CDR2 from the germline V gene are MNHEY and SVGEGT. The DNA for the CDR3 is TGTGCCAGCAGTTACGCCGGGACTAGTAGGTACGAGCAGTACTTC. It is translated as CASSYAGTSRYEQYF.

This clonotype was observed many times. The rearrangement links TRBV12-5 to TRBJ2-1; D not certain. Germline CDR1 LGHNT, CDR2 FRNRAP. Trimming removed 1 base from V and 0 bases from J, with 7 bases in between. The CDR3 runs to 15 residues. The CDR3 sequence: CASGLAVSSYNEQFF. CDR3 sequence (DNA): TGTGCTAGTGGTTTGGCGGTAAGCTCCTACAATGAGCAGTTCTTC.

This clonotype has only one observation. CDR3 in amino acids: CASSFGLADTGELFF. CDR3 nucleotides: TGTGCCAGCAGCTTCGGGCTAGCGGACACCGGGGAGCTGTTTTTT. The chain uses TRBV5-5 and TRBJ2-2; 7 bases are a match to TRBD2. The V gene end was trimmed by 2 bases and the J gene end by 3 bases; junction bases not matched to a gene: 4. The CDR3 runs 15 residues. The germline gives CDR1 SGHKS, CDR2 YYEKEE (reference sequence).

At least ten counts were recorded for this clonotype. V is TRBV10-3 and J is TRBJ1-1; weak D call: TRBD1 (5 bases). Trimming stripped 0 bases from V and 3 bases from J, with 11 bases between. The CDR3 extends over 15 amino acids. Per germline, CDR1 ENHRY and CDR2 SYGVKD. The CDR3: CAISESGLADTEAFF. Written as DNA, the CDR3 is TGTGCCATCAGTGAGTCGGGACTTGCGGACACTGAAGCTTTCTTT.

This clonotype was counted ten times or more. The rearrangement uses TRBV5-1 and TRBJ2-2; D possibly corresponds to TRBD2 (6 bases). Trimming shortened V by 0 bases and J by 4 bases, and 7 bases separated the two germline ends. The length of the CDR3 is 14 residues. Germline V CDR1 and CDR2: SGHRS, YFSETQ. CDR3 in DNA: TGCGCCAGCAGCTTGGCCGGGGGCACCGGGGAGCTGTTTTTT. The encoded protein is CASSLAGGTGELFF.

This clonotype has a count of ten or more. The gene calls are TRBV20-1 and TRBJ2-1; 7 bases match TRBD2. V shed 0 bases and J 3 bases; nucleotides not matched to a gene: 5. CDR1 is DFQATT and CDR2 is SNEGSKA in the germline V gene (reference sequence). The CDR3 covers 15 residues. The CDR3 nucleotides are TGCAGTGCTAGAGATCTGCGGGACTACTACAATGAGCAGTTCTTC. Protein sequence: CSARDLRDYYNEQFF.

Only a few counts were recorded for this clonotype. This chain connects TRBV7-2 to TRBJ2-7, with 7 bases lining up with TRBD2. The J segment lost 4 bases and the V segment lost 5 bases, leaving 5 bases of the junction unmatched. The CDR3 totals 13 residues. Germline lookup yields CDR1 SGHTA and CDR2 FQGNSA. As DNA, the CDR3 is TGTGCCAGCAGCCCATCGCGGGAGTACGAGCAGTACTTC. This gives the protein CASSPSREYEQYF.

This clonotype was picked up many times. V gene TRBV9 combines with J gene TRBJ1-1; D gene ambiguous. CDR1 SGDLS and CDR2 YYNGEE come from the germline V gene. The CDR3 totals 15 residues. V dropped 4 bases and J dropped 1 base, with 14 bases sitting between them. In nucleotides, the CDR3 is TGTGCCAGCAGCCCGGGCCCGGGCCAGAACACTGAAGCTTTCTTT. Translated, it gives CASSPGPGQNTEAFF.

This clonotype occurred many times. This chain connects TRBV7-8 to TRBJ2-2, with D tentatively TRBD1 (5 bases). In germline, CDR1 is SGHVS, CDR2 FQNEAQ. The ends were cut back, 4 bases at V and 0 bases at J, with 15 bases in the middle. This CDR3 region has 17 residues. CDR3 coding DNA: TGTGCCAGCAGCTCGTTCATCAGGGCCGCGAACACCGGGGAGCTGTTTTTT. Translated, it gives CASSSFIRAANTGELFF.

This clonotype has a handful of counts. DNA of the CDR3: TGTGCCAGCAGGCGTACTAGCGGGATAACCTACGAGCAGTACTTC. This encodes CASRRTSGITYEQYF. The V and J genes are TRBV7-9 and TRBJ2-7, with 10 bases matching TRBD2. Germline values: CDR1 SEHNR, CDR2 FQNEAQ (reference sequence). Losses at the gene ends were 6 bases for V and 2 bases for J; bases not matched to a gene: 7. The CDR3 covers 15 residues.